The clone carrying this TCR beta chain was detected ten times or more. What it binds is unknown. This entry comes from a study of human T cells and chemical hapten exposure. Whole-study context: TCR yield per sample varied, mainly due to pooled library volumes. Study-wide results and limits: Among TCRs, those above 1 in 1000 frequency were unaffected by DPC sensitization.

This CDR3 has 13 amino acids. Per the germline V gene, CDR1 is SEHNR and CDR2 is FQNEAQ (reference sequence). Trimming removed 5 bases from V and 0 bases from J; junction bases left unmatched: 1. Time point denoted: healthy volunteer bleed at 2 weeks. The authors' total RNA extraction used unfractionated whole blood. It was the library that attached unique molecular identifiers to individual cDNA molecules. Methods used by the authors: A typical sample had 100,000 or so TCRs, with about 23,224 to 750,000 overall. TCRdb reanalysed the RACE reads using MiXCR and keeps one entry per CDR3 protein. These V and J calls derive from TCRdb rather than the authors' analysis. The sample consists of 130,000 or so distinct CDR3 sequences, roughly 9% of them appearing once.

The TCR comes from a male donor in good health. Some clones in this sample may be carry-over from other donors' samples. The rearrangement links TRBV7-9 to TRBJ2-7; 7 bases are shared with TRBD1. The source material was whole blood. The CDR3 region is CASSPGGSYEQYF. CDR3 coding DNA: TGTGCCAGCAGCCCAGGGGGCTCCTACGAGCAGTACTTC.